Shown below are 9 T cell receptor beta chains from a single sample sequenced in a study of a mutant IDH1 vaccine in newly diagnosed glioma. Profiled with immunoSEQ multiplex PCR; TCRdb holds only in-frame clones, not every one. This sample carries 25,000 to 35,000 clones, around nine tenths of them seen once, and the ten largest clones take around 5%. The time point: baseline, week 1 (first vaccination visit). Treatment here: pre-vaccination baseline after standard-of-care therapy. The starting material was PBMCs, obtained from a glioma patient treated with radiotherapy, temozolomide or both. The receptors come from a woman in her 40s with glioma.

V and J are TRBV7-2 and TRBJ2-3; 8 positions agree with TRBD2. The CDR3 has 12 amino acids. The germline V gene has CDR1 SGHTA and CDR2 FQGNSA. V lost 7 bases, J lost 11 bases, and 8 bases stayed unmatched. This CDR3 is CASISGTRRQYF. CDR3 DNA: TGTGCCAGCATCTCCGGGACTAGGAGGCAGTATTTT.

The CDR3 DNA reads TGTGCCAGCAGCTCCAGGACAGGGAATGGCTACACCTTC. Its protein product is CASSSRTGNGYTF. The chain uses TRBV7-8 and TRBJ1-2; 8 nucleotides match TRBD1. V shed 4 bases and J 6 bases; nucleotides not matched to a gene: 4. Germline CDR1 and CDR2: SGHVS and FQNEAQ. The CDR3 extends over 13 amino acids.

This chain connects TRBV6-6 to TRBJ2-3, with no clear D. Per the germline V gene, CDR1 is MNHNY and CDR2 is SVGAGI (reference sequence). This CDR3 spans 11 amino acids. Trimming removed 4 bases from V and 3 bases from J, with 2 bases in between. The CDR3 DNA sequence: TGTGCCAGCAGTTCAACAGATACGCAGTATTTT. It yields the protein CASSSTDTQYF.

V is TRBV2 and J is TRBJ1-1, with D hard to call. Germline V gene sequence: CDR1 SNHLY, CDR2 FYNNEI. Trimming took 6 bases from V and 4 from J, leaving 9 bases between them. The CDR3 runs 12 residues. CDR3 sequence: CASRYASTEAFF. In DNA, the CDR3 is TGTGCCAGCAGATACGCGAGCACTGAAGCTTTCTTT.

The V call is TRBV7-9, the J call TRBJ2-1; 8 bases are shared with TRBD2. With V trimmed by 7 bases and J by 10 bases, 9 bases remained unmatched. Germline V lookup: CDR1 SEHNR, CDR2 FQNEAQ (reference sequence). The CDR3 contains 13 residues. The CDR3 here is CASTKGVAGEQFF. Here the CDR3 DNA reads TGTGCCAGCACCAAGGGGGTAGCGGGAGAGCAGTTCTTC. The variable domain in full, completed from reference TRBV7-9 and TRBJ2-1, reads DTGVSQNPRHKITKRGQNVTFRCDPISEHNRLYWYRQTLGQGPEFLTYFQNEAQLEKSRLLSDRFSAERPKGSFSTLEIQRTEQGDSAMYLCASTKGVAGEQFFGPGTRLTVL.

The chain recombines TRBV6-5 with TRBJ1-3; TRBD1 agrees at 9 bases. After removal of 2 bases from V and 1 base from J, the junction contained 3 bases not matched to a gene. The germline V gene has CDR1 MNHEY and CDR2 SVGAGI. The CDR3 covers 16 residues. This CDR3 reads CASSYGGTGSGNTIYF. In DNA, the CDR3 is TGTGCCAGCAGTTACGGCGGGACAGGGTCTGGAAACACCATATATTTT.

For the CDR3, the DNA is TGCGCCAGCAGTGAGTGGCTAGAGCTCTACGAGCAGTACTTC. It yields the protein CASSEWLELYEQYF. The chain joins TRBV10-2 to TRBJ2-7; unclear D gene. CDR1 is WSHSY and CDR2 is SAAADI in the germline V gene. This CDR3 has 14 amino acids. V was cut by 1 base and J by 3 bases, with 10 bases left in between.

V is TRBV15 and J is TRBJ2-1, with TRBD2 matching 8 bases. With 0 bases clipped from V and 8 bases from J, the junction kept 9 bases outside the gene matches. The CDR3 is made up of 16 amino acids. CDR1 is LNHNV, CDR2 YYDKDF, per germline (reference sequence). This CDR3 is CATSRDFRGGGYEQFF. In DNA form, the CDR3 reads TGTGCCACCAGCAGAGATTTCCGGGGGGGCGGCTATGAGCAGTTCTTC.

The rearrangement joins TRBV7-9 to TRBJ2-2; TRBD2 is a possible D gene (5 bases). Trimming took off 9 bases at V and 4 bases at J, with 15 bases between the two ends. Germline-derived CDR1 and CDR2 are SEHNR and FQNEAQ (reference sequence). CDR3 length: 14 amino acids. The CDR3 nucleotides are TGTGCCAGTCGGGATCCTCGGGGCACCGGGGAGCTGTTTTTT. The encoded protein is CASRDPRGTGELFF.